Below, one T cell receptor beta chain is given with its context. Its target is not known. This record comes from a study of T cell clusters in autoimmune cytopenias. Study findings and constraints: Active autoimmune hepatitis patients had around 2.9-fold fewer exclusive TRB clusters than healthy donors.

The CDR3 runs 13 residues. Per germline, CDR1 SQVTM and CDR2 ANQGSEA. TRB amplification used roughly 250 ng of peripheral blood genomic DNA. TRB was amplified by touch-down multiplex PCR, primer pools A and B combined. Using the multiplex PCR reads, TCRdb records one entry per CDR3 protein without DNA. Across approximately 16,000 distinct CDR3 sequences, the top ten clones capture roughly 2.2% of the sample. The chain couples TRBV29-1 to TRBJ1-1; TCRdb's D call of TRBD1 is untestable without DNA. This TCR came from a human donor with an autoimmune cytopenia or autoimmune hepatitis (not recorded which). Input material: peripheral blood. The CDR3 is CSVGSGGNTEAFF.